This T cell receptor (beta chain) was obtained from a study of OX40 agonist ivuxolimab in advanced cancers. Germline V gives CDR1 GTSNPN, CDR2 SVGIG (reference sequence). The CDR3 totals 15 residues. V lost 2 bases and J lost 4; bases outside the gene matches: 7. Study-level results: Some patients without response likewise showed low normalized clonal expansion. Among patients with partial responses at 0.1-3.0 mg/kg, clonal expansion was among the lowest.

Produced via immunoSEQ multiplex PCR; TCRdb's table is partial and in-frame only. The data show around 50,000 clones, 60% to 80% seen once. With regard to this clone: What it recognizes is unknown.

The receptor's source is an adult with an advanced solid tumor such as melanoma, head and neck, liver or kidney cancer. The J gene is TRBJ1-5, the V gene TRBV30; TRBD1 aligns across 8 bases. Here the sequenced sample was CD4+ or CD8+ T cells sorted from blood, taken in a trial of the OX40 agonist ivuxolimab. CDR3 DNA sequence: TGTGCCTGGAGTAAACCAGGGGGCTGGAATCAGCCCCAGCATTTT. Its translation: CAWSKPGGWNQPQHF.